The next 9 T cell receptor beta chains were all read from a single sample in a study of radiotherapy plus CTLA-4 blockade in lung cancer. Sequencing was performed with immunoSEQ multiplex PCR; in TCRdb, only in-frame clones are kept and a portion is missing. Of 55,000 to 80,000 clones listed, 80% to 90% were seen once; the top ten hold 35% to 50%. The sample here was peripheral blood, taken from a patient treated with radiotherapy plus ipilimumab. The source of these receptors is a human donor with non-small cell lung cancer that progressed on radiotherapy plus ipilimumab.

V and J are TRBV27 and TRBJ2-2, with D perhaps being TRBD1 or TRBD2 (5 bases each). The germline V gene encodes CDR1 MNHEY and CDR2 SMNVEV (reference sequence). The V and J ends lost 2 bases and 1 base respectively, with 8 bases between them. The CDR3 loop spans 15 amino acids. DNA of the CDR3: TGTGCCAGCAGTTTAGGGACGGGGAACACCGGGGAGCTGTTTTTT. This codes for CASSLGTGNTGELFF.

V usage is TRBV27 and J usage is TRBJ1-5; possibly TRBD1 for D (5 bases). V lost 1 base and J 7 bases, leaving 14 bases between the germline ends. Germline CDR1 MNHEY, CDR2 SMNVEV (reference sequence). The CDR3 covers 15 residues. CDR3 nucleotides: TGTGCCAGCAGTTTATACGGTTGGGGGGGGCAGCCCCAGCATTTT. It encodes CASSLYGWGGQPQHF.

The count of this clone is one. CDR3 bases: TGTGCCAGCAGCTTAGAATGGGACAATGAGCAGTTCTTC. As protein: CASSLEWDNEQFF. The V call is TRBV11-3, the J call TRBJ2-1; D is unclear. This CDR3 has 13 residues. Germline V CDR1 and CDR2: SGHNT, YENEEA. Trimming stripped 0 bases from V and 5 bases from J, with 5 bases between.

The CDR3 is CASMRLAGVYEQYV. CDR3 DNA: TGTGCCAGCATGCGGCTAGCGGGAGTTTACGAGCAGTACGTC. V gene TRBV27 combines with J gene TRBJ2-7; 10 bases fit TRBD2. The CDR3 is 14 amino acids. Germline V lookup: CDR1 MNHEY, CDR2 SMNVEV (reference sequence). After removal of 7 bases from V and 4 bases from J, the junction contained 7 bases not matched to a gene.

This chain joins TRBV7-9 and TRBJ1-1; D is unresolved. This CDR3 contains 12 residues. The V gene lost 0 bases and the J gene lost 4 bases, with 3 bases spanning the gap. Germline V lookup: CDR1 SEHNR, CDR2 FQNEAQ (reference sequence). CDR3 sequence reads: CASSLASTEAFF. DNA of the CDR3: TGTGCCAGCAGCTTAGCTAGCACTGAAGCTTTCTTT.

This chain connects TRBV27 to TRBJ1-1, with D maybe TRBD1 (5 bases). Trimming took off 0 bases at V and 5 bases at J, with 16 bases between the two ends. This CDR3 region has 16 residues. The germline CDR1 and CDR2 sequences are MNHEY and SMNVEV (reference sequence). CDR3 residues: CASSLSGPGGGTEAFF. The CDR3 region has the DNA TGTGCCAGCAGTTTATCCGGGCCGGGGGGAGGGACTGAAGCTTTCTTT.

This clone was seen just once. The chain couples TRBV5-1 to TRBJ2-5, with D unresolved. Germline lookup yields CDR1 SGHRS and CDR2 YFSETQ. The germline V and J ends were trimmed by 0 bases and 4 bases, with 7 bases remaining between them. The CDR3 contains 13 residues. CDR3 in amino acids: CASSLVPRETQYF. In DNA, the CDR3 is TGCGCCAGCAGCTTGGTACCGCGAGAGACCCAGTACTTC.

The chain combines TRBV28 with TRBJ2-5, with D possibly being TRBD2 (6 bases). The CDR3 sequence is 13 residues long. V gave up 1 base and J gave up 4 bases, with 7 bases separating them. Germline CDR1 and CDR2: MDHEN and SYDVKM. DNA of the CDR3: TGTGCCAGCAGTTTATACGGGAGAGAGACCCAGTACTTC. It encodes CASSLYGRETQYF.

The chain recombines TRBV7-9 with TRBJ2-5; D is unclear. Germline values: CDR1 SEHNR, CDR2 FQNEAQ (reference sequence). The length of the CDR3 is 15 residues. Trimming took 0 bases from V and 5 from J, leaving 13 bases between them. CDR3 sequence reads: CASSLALQEGETQYF. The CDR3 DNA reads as TGTGCCAGCAGCTTAGCGCTTCAGGAAGGGGAGACCCAGTACTTC.